The next 25 T cell receptor beta chains were all read from a single sample in a study of cytomegalovirus exposure and HLA in healthy donors. 60 Vbeta and 13 Jbeta primers were used in PCR. Produced via immunoSEQ multiplex PCR; TCRdb's table is partial and in-frame only. The data contain 150,000 or so clones, about two thirds of them seen just once; the ten biggest clones take up approximately 1.6%. Sequencing input: PBMCs. Every receptor here comes from a woman aged 18-29 years in good health and CMV-seronegative.

The chain employs TRBV5-8 and TRBJ1-2; D might be TRBD1 (6 bases). V lost 1 base to trimming and J lost 5 bases, with 12 bases between them. This CDR3 comprises 14 residues. Germline V gene lookup returns CDR1 SGHTS and CDR2 YDEGEE. CDR3 in DNA: TGTGCCAGCAGCTTGCAGGGGCGCCTTTATGGCTACACCTTC. Translating gives CASSLQGRLYGYTF.

The gene calls are TRBV5-1 and TRBJ1-5; a weak D match, TRBD1 (6 bases). The length of the CDR3 is 15 residues. The V end lost 4 bases, the J end lost 6 bases, and 17 bases lay between the germline ends. Germline V lookup: CDR1 SGHRS, CDR2 YFSETQ. Here the CDR3 DNA reads TGCGCCAGCAGCGAACAGGGTTTAGGAGGTCAGCCCCAGCATTTT. As protein: CASSEQGLGGQPQHF.

The chain recombines TRBV6-5 with TRBJ2-1, with 11 nucleotides matching TRBD2. The germline gives CDR1 MNHEY, CDR2 SVGAGI. The V segment lost 4 bases and the J segment 3 bases; nucleotides outside the gene matches: 5. This CDR3 is built from 16 residues. In DNA, the CDR3 is TGTGCCAGCAGTTCCCGACTAGCGGGGAGCTACAATGAGCAGTTCTTC. This gives the protein CASSSRLAGSYNEQFF.

The chain recombines TRBV29-1 with TRBJ2-7, with TRBD1 identical over 10 bases. The CDR3 has 16 amino acids. V shed 5 bases, J shed 2 bases, and the junction held 12 bases outside the gene matches. In germline, CDR1 is SQVTM, CDR2 ANQGSEA. CDR3 in DNA: TGCAGCGTTTCCCGCGGACGGGACAGGGGAGCCTACGAGCAGTACTTC. Translation: CSVSRGRDRGAYEQYF.

The J gene is TRBJ2-7, the V gene TRBV19; 7 bases align to TRBD1. CDR1 is LNHDA, CDR2 SQIVND, per germline (reference sequence). The trim removed 10 bases at V and 6 bases at J, leaving 6 bases unmatched. This CDR3 region has 11 residues. CDR3 coding DNA: TGTGCCACCTCCGACAGGGTCGAGCAGTACTTC. It encodes CATSDRVEQYF.

This rearrangement joins TRBV6-5 to TRBJ1-1, with D uncertain. Trimming shortened V by 6 bases and J by 11 bases, and 19 bases separated the two germline ends. This CDR3 comprises 13 residues. In germline, CDR1 is MNHEY, CDR2 SVGAGI. The CDR3 protein is CASSSGRPGRAFF. The CDR3 DNA is TGTGCCAGCAGCTCTGGGCGGCCGGGGAGGGCTTTCTTT.

V usage is TRBV28 and J usage is TRBJ1-1; D possibly corresponds to TRBD1 (5 bases). Trimming removed 1 base at V and 0 bases at J, with 12 bases between. The germline V gene encodes CDR1 MDHEN and CDR2 SYDVKM. The CDR3 spans 16 residues. CDR3 nucleotides: TGTGCCAGCAGTTTATCAGGGCTCAAAATGAACACTGAAGCTTTCTTT. Its translation: CASSLSGLKMNTEAFF.

The J gene is TRBJ1-6, the V gene TRBV7-2; the D is unclear. CDR3 length equals 15 residues. Per the germline V gene, CDR1 is SGHTA and CDR2 is FQGNSA. The V end lost 5 bases, the J end lost 6 bases, and 14 bases lay between the germline ends. This CDR3 is CASSAHVVLNSPLHF. CDR3 nucleotides: TGTGCCAGCAGCGCGCACGTGGTCCTTAATTCACCCCTCCACTTT.

This clone has a single count. For the CDR3, the DNA is TGTGCCAGCGGCGGTGGGGGGAGAGGCACCGGGGAGCTGTTTTTT. Its translation is CASGGGGRGTGELFF. The chain couples TRBV9 to TRBJ2-2, with D maybe TRBD2 (6 bases). The CDR3 length is 15 residues. The ends were cut back, 7 bases at V and 4 bases at J, with 17 bases in the middle. Germline V gene lookup returns CDR1 SGDLS and CDR2 YYNGEE. The variable domain in full, completed from reference TRBV9 and TRBJ2-2, reads DSGVTQTPKHLITATGQRVTLRCSPRSGDLSVYWYQQSLDQGLQFLIQYYNGEERAKGNILERFSAQQFPDLHSELNLSSLELGDSALYFCASGGGGRGTGELFFGEGSRLTVL.

DNA for the CDR3: TGTGCCAGCAGCGTAGATAGCGCCGCGAACACCGGGGAGCTGTTTTTT. It encodes CASSVDSAANTGELFF. The J gene is TRBJ2-2, the V gene TRBV9, with a possible D match to TRBD2 (5 bases). Deletions cut 0 bases from V and 0 bases from J, with 9 bases between. The V gene's germline CDR1 is SGDLS and CDR2 YYNGEE. The CDR3 contains 16 residues.

The J gene is TRBJ2-1, the V gene TRBV5-3; 7 nucleotides line up with TRBD2. TRBV5-3 is sorted into the ORF group, with uncertain function. This CDR3 is built from 16 residues. V shed 4 bases, J shed 4 bases, and the junction held 11 bases outside the gene matches. The CDR3 coding sequence is TGTGCCAGAAGCATTCGCCAAGCGGGAACGTACAATGAGCAGTTCTTC. This encodes CARSIRQAGTYNEQFF.

The chain couples TRBV28 to TRBJ2-4; tentative D call: TRBD1 (5 bases). The CDR3 sequence is 16 residues long. Germline loops: CDR1 MDHEN, CDR2 SYDVKM. The V end was cut by 2 bases, the J end by 1 base, with 12 bases between. The CDR3, as DNA: TGTGCCAGCAGTTTACCACAGGATCCGGCCAAAAACATTCAGTACTTC. Translation: CASSLPQDPAKNIQYF.

The gene calls are TRBV6-1 and TRBJ1-2; 7 nucleotides line up with TRBD1. Looked up from germline, CDR1 is MNHNS and CDR2 is SASEGT. Losses at the gene ends were 6 bases for V and 7 bases for J; bases not matched to a gene: 8. The CDR3 runs to 13 residues. The CDR3 loop reads CASSDRQGSGYTF. The CDR3 region has the DNA TGTGCCAGCAGCGATAGACAGGGAAGTGGCTACACCTTC.

V usage is TRBV14 and J usage is TRBJ1-1, with TRBD1 identical over 10 bases. In germline, CDR1 is SGHDN, CDR2 FVKESK. The CDR3 totals 15 residues. V lost 2 bases and J lost 5; bases outside the gene matches: 5. The CDR3 coding sequence is TGTGCCAGCAGCCAACCGGACAGGGGGTGGACTGAAGCTTTCTTT. Its protein product is CASSQPDRGWTEAFF.

The CDR3, as DNA: TGTGCCAGCAGTGAAGCGTTAAGACAAGGCTACACCTTC. Its protein is CASSEALRQGYTF. V gene TRBV6-1 combines with J gene TRBJ1-2, with no clear D. This CDR3 is built from 13 residues. Germline CDR1 and CDR2: MNHNS and SASEGT. The ends were cut back, 0 bases at V and 8 bases at J, with 10 bases in the middle.

The V and J genes are TRBV6-6 and TRBJ2-1, with D uncertain. Between the trimmed V and J ends, which lost 6 bases and 6 bases, there was a span of 6 bases. The CDR3 has 11 amino acids. The germline V gene has CDR1 MNHNY and CDR2 SVGAGI (reference sequence). CDR3 coding DNA: TGTGCCAGCAGATGGAGCAATGAGCAGTTCTTC. This translates into CASRWSNEQFF.

V gene TRBV4-3 combines with J gene TRBJ2-1; the match to TRBD2 covers 13 bases. Trimming took 4 bases from V and 8 from J; bases not matched to a gene: 14. Germline CDR1 is LGHNA and CDR2 is YSLEER. The CDR3 totals 18 residues. The DNA of the CDR3 is TGCGCCAGCAGCCGGGCTCGGACTAGCGGGGGCCCTGGCGATGAGCAGTTCTTC. Translating it yields CASSRARTSGGPGDEQFF.

The count of this clone is one. The chain has TRBV10-3 and TRBJ1-1; 8 bases align to TRBD1. Per germline, CDR1 ENHRY and CDR2 SYGVKD. The CDR3 sequence is 14 residues long. J lost 1 base, V lost 3 bases, and 1 base had no gene match. This CDR3 is CAISEDRGNTEAFF. Here the CDR3 DNA reads TGTGCCATCAGTGAAGACAGGGGGAACACTGAAGCTTTCTTT.

J is TRBJ2-3 and V is TRBV5-8; 10 positions agree with TRBD2. V shed 1 base and J 5 bases; nucleotides not matched to a gene: 13. The CDR3 loop spans 18 amino acids. Germline V CDR1 and CDR2: SGHTS, YDEGEE. CDR3 region: CASSLLAGALPEEDTQYF. As DNA, the CDR3 is TGTGCCAGCAGCTTGCTAGCGGGAGCCCTCCCCGAGGAAGATACGCAGTATTTT.

J is TRBJ2-7 and V is TRBV6-5; 9 bases agree with TRBD1. V lost 5 bases, J lost 6 bases, and 8 bases stayed unmatched. This CDR3 has 14 residues. Germline V gene lookup returns CDR1 MNHEY and CDR2 SVGAGI. The CDR3 reads CASSPAGTGSEQYV. The CDR3 DNA reads TGTGCCAGCAGTCCTGCCGGGACAGGGAGCGAGCAGTACGTC.

This clone was observed a handful of times. The J gene is TRBJ2-6, the V gene TRBV5-6, with D maybe TRBD1 (5 bases). V lost 0 bases to trimming and J lost 0 bases, with 13 bases between them. From germline, CDR1 is SGHDT and CDR2 YYEEEE. The CDR3 sequence is 18 residues long. In DNA form, the CDR3 reads TGTGCCAGCAGCTTGGCCGGAACAGGCCGCTCTGGGGCCAACGTCCTGACTTTC. Encoded protein: CASSLAGTGRSGANVLTF.

The chain combines TRBV5-4 with TRBJ2-5; 11 positions match TRBD1. With the DNA end fitting TRBJ2-7 better, the J assignment may be wrong. The germline CDR1 and CDR2 sequences are SGHNT and YYREEE (reference sequence). This CDR3 comprises 13 residues. CDR3 region: CAAGQGATYEQYF. As DNA, the CDR3 is TGTGCCGCCGGACAGGGGGCGACCTACGAGCAGTACTTC.

This clone showed up just once. CDR3 protein: CASSPRLDREAFF. CDR3 coding DNA: TGCGCCAGCAGCCCCCGACTTGACAGGGAAGCTTTCTTT. This chain connects TRBV5-1 to TRBJ1-1; the D gene is possibly TRBD1 (6 bases). With 4 bases removed from V and 8 bases from J, the gap between germline ends came to 15 bases. This CDR3 is 13 amino acids long. CDR1 and CDR2 from the germline V gene are SGHRS and YFSETQ.

This clone came up once. This chain links TRBV19 with TRBJ2-7, with D maybe TRBD1 (5 bases). The V gene's germline CDR1 is LNHDA and CDR2 SQIVND (reference sequence). CDR3 length: 12 amino acids. V lost 7 bases to trimming and J lost 5 bases, with 12 bases between them. CDR3 sequence reads: CASTGRVHEQYV. The CDR3 DNA reads TGTGCCAGTACCGGCAGGGTACACGAGCAGTACGTC.

The chain combines TRBV5-5 with TRBJ2-7; the D gene is possibly TRBD1 (5 bases). CDR1 and CDR2 from the germline V gene are SGHKS and YYEKEE (reference sequence). The CDR3 runs to 15 residues. V gave up 0 bases and J gave up 11 bases, with 21 bases separating them. The CDR3 spells CASSLEGAPIIEEYF. The CDR3 bases are TGTGCCAGCAGCTTGGAAGGGGCCCCCATTATAGAAGAGTACTTC. The whole variable domain, remainder taken from reference TRBV5-5 and TRBJ2-7, is DAGVTQSPTHLIKTRGQQVTLRCSPISGHKSVSWYQQVLGQGPQFIFQYYEKEERGRGNFPDRFSARQFPNYSSELNVNALLLGDSALYLCASSLEGAPIIEEYFGPGTRLTVT.